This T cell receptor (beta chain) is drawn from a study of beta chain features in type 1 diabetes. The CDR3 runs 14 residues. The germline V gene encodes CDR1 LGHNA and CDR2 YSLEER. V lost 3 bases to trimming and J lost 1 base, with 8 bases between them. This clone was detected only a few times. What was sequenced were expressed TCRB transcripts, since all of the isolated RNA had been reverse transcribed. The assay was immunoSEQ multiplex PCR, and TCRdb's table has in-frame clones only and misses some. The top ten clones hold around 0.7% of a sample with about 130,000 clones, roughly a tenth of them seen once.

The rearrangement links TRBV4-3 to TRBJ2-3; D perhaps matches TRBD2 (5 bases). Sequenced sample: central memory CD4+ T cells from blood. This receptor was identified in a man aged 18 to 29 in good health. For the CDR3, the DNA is TGCGCCAGCAGCCAGAACGGGGGCACAGATACGCAGTATTTT. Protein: CASSQNGGTDTQYF.